Listed here is a single T cell receptor (beta chain). Germline V gene lookup returns CDR1 SGDLS and CDR2 YYNGEE. The ends were cut back, 2 bases at V and 3 bases at J, with 12 bases in the middle. The CDR3 totals 15 residues. The data belong to a study of PD-L1 blockade in urothelial cancer. Generated by immunoSEQ multiplex PCR, the TCRdb table keeps only in-frame clones and is missing some. Among tens of thousands of clones listed, approximately 85% were seen once. Stated time point: pretreatment peripheral blood. This TCR derives from a man between 65 and 85 years old with urothelial cancer. The sequencing here drew on PBMCs, taken around atezolizumab (anti-PD-L1) treatment. This chain connects TRBV9 to TRBJ2-1; D is possibly TRBD2 (6 bases). This chain's CDR3 is CASSVLADYYNEQFF. DNA of the CDR3: TGTGCCAGCAGCGTCTTAGCGGATTACTACAATGAGCAGTTCTTC.